Following are 9 T cell receptor beta chains from one sample sequenced in a study of T-cell memory formation after mild COVID-19. TCRdb recomputed calls from the 5' RACE reads with MiXCR, one row per CDR3 protein. Of tens of thousands of distinct CDR3 sequences in the sample, more than 10% are singletons; the top ten hold 35% to 50%. The sample was PBMCs or a T cell subset sorted from them (not recorded which). The origin of the receptors is a man aged 18 to 29 who had mild COVID-19 (a few samples of this study predate the infection). Cell type and time point are not known.

This clonotype was detected only a few times. V is TRBV19 and J is TRBJ1-2; D is unresolved. The CDR3 is 15 residues long. Trimming removed 7 bases at V and 1 base at J, with 16 bases between. Germline V lookup: CDR1 LNHDA, CDR2 SQIVND (reference sequence). Here the CDR3 reads CASISIGGSNYGYTF. CDR3 in DNA: TGTGCCAGTATCTCTATCGGCGGCAGTAACTATGGCTACACCTTC.

This clonotype was seen a handful of times. The J gene is TRBJ2-5, the V gene TRBV15; D possibly uses TRBD1 or TRBD2 (5 bases each). Trimming left V 0 bases short and J 7 bases short, with 12 bases between. CDR3 size: 14 residues. The germline gives CDR1 LNHNV, CDR2 YYDKDF (reference sequence). CDR3 loop: CATSREGDWGTQYF. CDR3 DNA: TGTGCCACCAGCAGAGAGGGGGATTGGGGGACCCAGTACTTC.

The chain uses TRBV12-3 or TRBV12-4 and TRBJ2-1; a weak D match, TRBD2 (7 bases). This CDR3 contains 14 residues. V lost 7 bases, J lost 7 bases, and 17 bases lay in between. Written as DNA, the CDR3 is TGTGCCAGCATCCTGGGGGGGGCCGGGAATGAGCAGTTCTTC. This sequence encodes CASILGGAGNEQFF.

The V and J genes are TRBV29-1 and TRBJ2-7; 7 bases agree with TRBD1. The CDR3 consists of 12 residues. CDR1 and CDR2 (germline): SQVTM, ANQGSEA. V shed 6 bases and J 5 bases; nucleotides not matched to a gene: 7. CDR3 protein: CSVVLQGNEQYV. The CDR3 DNA is TGCAGCGTCGTCTTACAGGGGAACGAGCAGTACGTC.

The chain combines TRBV4-3 with TRBJ2-6; 7 nucleotides line up with TRBD1. The CDR3 runs 22 residues. Trimming cost V 3 bases and J 2 bases; bases outside gene matches: 22. Germline loops: CDR1 LGHNA, CDR2 YSLEER. The CDR3 sequence is CASSHQGTVFTLGIPGANVLTF. CDR3 coding DNA: TGCGCCAGCAGCCACCAGGGGACAGTTTTTACCCTCGGGATCCCTGGGGCCAACGTCCTGACTTTC.

The chain carries TRBV6-2 or TRBV6-3 and TRBJ2-1, with TRBD2 matching over 8 bases. V shed 8 bases and J 6 bases; nucleotides not matched to a gene: 3. Germline lookup yields CDR1 MNHEY and CDR2 SVGEGT. The length of the CDR3 is 12 residues. The DNA of the CDR3 is TGTGCCAGCGCTAGCGGGTCCAATGAGCAGTTCTTC. Protein: CASASGSNEQFF.

This rearrangement joins TRBV4-3 to TRBJ1-2; D uncertain. Germline assignment: CDR1 LGHNA and CDR2 YSLEER. The V end was cut by 0 bases, the J end by 2 bases, with 7 bases between. The CDR3 totals 14 residues. The CDR3 loop reads CASSQDELNYGYTF. CDR3 bases: TGCGCCAGCAGCCAAGATGAGTTGAACTATGGCTACACCTTC.

This clonotype was seen a few times. The gene calls are TRBV9 and TRBJ2-1; 7 bases are a match to TRBD2. Germline values: CDR1 SGDLS, CDR2 YYNGEE. V gave up 0 bases and J gave up 8 bases; unmatched junction bases: 8. This CDR3 spans 15 amino acids. As DNA, the CDR3 is TGTGCCAGCAGCGTAGGGGCCAGCGGGGTCTATGAGCAGTTCTTC. Translating gives CASSVGASGVYEQFF.

There are many counts of this clonotype. The chain has TRBV7-6 and TRBJ2-3, with TRBD1 as a possible D gene (5 bases). V dropped 2 bases and J dropped 4 bases, with 13 bases sitting between them. CDR3 size: 15 residues. The germline V gene has CDR1 SGHVS and CDR2 FNYEAQ. Here the CDR3 reads CASSLRTQTSDTQYF. The DNA of the CDR3 is TGTGCCAGCAGCTTACGGACACAAACCTCAGATACGCAGTATTTT.